One and the same sample provided the 17 T cell receptor beta chains below, sequenced in a study of regulatory T cells in long-lasting Graves disease. Documented time point: newly diagnosed GD, antithyroid drugs for less than 3 months. PBMC-derived RNA was used for the TCR library. Relying on iRepertoire HTBI primers and Arm-PCR of CDR3 regions, the team built TCR beta libraries. MiXCR, run by TCRdb on the multiplex PCR reads, gives a single entry per CDR3 protein. There are 350,000 to 500,000 distinct CDR3 sequences in the sample; about 17% occur only once, and 20% to 25% lies in the top ten. Separately, the same data were catalogued under a study of T cells in Graves' hyperthyroidism and ophthalmopathy.

The specimen comprised peripheral blood mononuclear cells (PBMCs), sampled at new diagnosis, from a patient treated with antithyroid drugs. The receptors come from a woman aged 18-29 years with Graves disease.

This clonotype was recorded many times. The chain is built from TRBV5-6 and TRBJ2-1, with TRBD2 identical over 9 bases. This CDR3 is 15 amino acids long. The junction had 6 bases not matched to a gene; V was cut back by 2 bases and J by 6 bases. Germline CDR1 is SGHDT and CDR2 is YYEEEE. CDR3 nucleotide sequence: TGTGCCAGCAGCTTAGGGCGGGAGGGCCCCAATGAGCAGTTCTTC. This gives the protein CASSLGREGPNEQFF.

V gene TRBV6-2 or TRBV6-3 combines with J gene TRBJ2-3; 7 positions match TRBD2. Looked up from germline, CDR1 is MNHEY and CDR2 is SVGEGT. The CDR3 has 16 residues. With 2 bases clipped from V and 0 bases from J, the junction kept 5 bases outside the gene matches. Here the CDR3 DNA reads TGTGCCAGCAGTTACGATCTAGCGGAGAGCACAGATACGCAGTATTTT. It codes for CASSYDLAESTDTQYF.

This clonotype was detected ten times or more. The chain is built from TRBV7-9 and TRBJ2-4; tentative D call: TRBD2 (6 bases). V lost 5 bases and J 2 bases, leaving 13 bases between the germline ends. CDR3 size: 15 residues. Germline V gene data show CDR1 as SEHNR and CDR2 as FQNEAQ (reference sequence). The CDR3 reads CASSLRGGTKNIQYF. The CDR3 coding sequence is TGTGCCAGCAGCCTCCGTGGGGGGACCAAAAACATTCAGTACTTC.

This clonotype was observed at least ten times. The chain links TRBV12-3 or TRBV12-4 to TRBJ2-1, with 8 nucleotides matching TRBD1. This CDR3 is 15 amino acids long. Germline trimming cut 6 bases from V and 0 bases from J; bases unmatched to any gene: 4. The CDR3 region has the DNA TGTGCCAGCAGCCACAGGGGGACCTCCTACAATGAGCAGTTCTTC. Protein product: CASSHRGTSYNEQFF.

At least ten counts were recorded for this clonotype. The V gene is TRBV28, the J gene TRBJ2-7, with 11 positions matching TRBD2. The V and J ends lost 6 bases and 7 bases, in that order; junction bases with no gene match: 11. Germline lookup yields CDR1 MDHEN and CDR2 SYDVKM. The length of the CDR3 is 15 residues. CDR3 residues: CASRPLTSGRREQYF. The CDR3 nucleotides read TGTGCCAGCAGACCCCTTACTAGCGGGAGAAGGGAGCAGTACTTC.

This clonotype was seen many times. The V gene is TRBV18, the J gene TRBJ2-5, with 11 bases matching TRBD2. The germline V gene encodes CDR1 KGHSH and CDR2 LQKENI. This CDR3 is 16 amino acids long. V trimming: 5 bases; J trimming: 7 bases; junction bases outside the gene matches: 12. This CDR3 reads CASSSKTSGMSATQYF. Here the CDR3 DNA reads TGTGCCAGCTCATCTAAGACTAGCGGGATGTCAGCGACCCAGTACTTC.

This chain links TRBV5-1 with TRBJ1-3; D perhaps matches TRBD1 (5 bases). V lost 4 bases and J 6 bases, leaving 14 bases between the germline ends. The CDR3 consists of 14 residues. Germline V gives CDR1 SGHRS, CDR2 YFSETQ. The DNA for the CDR3 is TGCGCCAGCAGCCCCTCCGGGACGCCAAACACCATATATTTT. It encodes CASSPSGTPNTIYF.

The rearrangement links TRBV11-1 to TRBJ2-1; a weak D match, TRBD1 (5 bases). Trimming shortened V by 5 bases and J by 3 bases, and 14 bases separated the two germline ends. The CDR3 is 15 amino acids. Germline lookup yields CDR1 SGHAT and CDR2 FQDESV (reference sequence). CDR3 protein: CASSDRDAIYNEQFF. For the CDR3, the DNA is TGTGCCAGCAGCGACAGAGACGCGATCTACAATGAGCAGTTCTTC. The complete variable domain, with remaining parts taken from reference TRBV11-1 and TRBJ2-1, reads EAEVAQSPRYKITEKSQAVAFWCDPISGHATLYWYRQILGQGPELLVQFQDESVVDDSQLPKDRFSAERLKGVDSTLKIQPAELGDSAMYLCASSDRDAIYNEQFFGPGTRLTVL.

The gene calls are TRBV7-6 and TRBJ2-2; D is possibly TRBD2 (5 bases). There are 17 residues in the CDR3. Germline V gene data show CDR1 as SGHVS and CDR2 as FNYEAQ. The V end lost 1 base, the J end lost 2 bases, and 14 bases lay between the germline ends. CDR3 DNA sequence: TGTGCCAGCAGCTTAGATAGCGTATCGGGAAACACCGGGGAGCTGTTTTTT. Its protein product is CASSLDSVSGNTGELFF.

The sample holds many counts of this clonotype. This chain connects TRBV12-3 or TRBV12-4 to TRBJ2-1; D not resolved. Trimming cost V 6 bases and J 7 bases, with 10 bases left between them. The CDR3 has 12 amino acids. The CDR3 DNA follows: TGTGCCAGCAGCCCGATTTTGAATGAGCAGTTCTTC. Its protein is CASSPILNEQFF.

The table lists this clonotype with a few counts. The chain is built from TRBV7-9 and TRBJ2-1; tentative D call: TRBD2 (6 bases). Germline loops: CDR1 SEHNR, CDR2 FQNEAQ (reference sequence). The V gene lost 4 bases and the J gene lost 9 bases, with 13 bases spanning the gap. CDR3 length equals 13 residues. The CDR3 sequence is CASSSGGPPEQFF. In DNA, the CDR3 is TGTGCCAGCAGCTCCGGAGGGCCCCCTGAGCAGTTCTTC. Looking up the rest from reference TRBV7-9 and TRBJ2-1 gives the full variable domain: DTGVSQNPRHKITKRGQNVTFRCDPISEHNRLYWYRQTLGQGPEFLTYFQNEAQLEKSRLLSDRFSAERPKGSFSTLEIQRTEQGDSAMYLCASSSGGPPEQFFGPGTRLTVL.

The chain is built from TRBV24-1 and TRBJ2-2; D may be TRBD1 or TRBD2 (5 bases each). CDR3 size: 15 residues. V was shortened by 5 bases and J by 0 bases, with 9 bases between the two germline ends. Germline CDR1 is KGHDR and CDR2 is SFDVKD. Written as DNA, the CDR3 is TGTGCCACCAGTGCTCGAGGGGCGAACACCGGGGAGCTGTTTTTT. Amino acid sequence: CATSARGANTGELFF.

The chain carries TRBV28 and TRBJ1-2, with D perhaps matching TRBD1 (5 bases). Germline V gene lookup returns CDR1 MDHEN and CDR2 SYDVKM. This CDR3 region has 13 residues. V was shortened by 1 base and J by 3 bases, with 6 bases between the two germline ends. CDR3 coding DNA: TGTGCCAGCAGTTTATCAGGGCACTATGGCTACACCTTC. Its translation is CASSLSGHYGYTF.

There are a few counts of this clonotype. This sequence joins TRBV18 and TRBJ2-1, with D uncertain. Trimming stripped 2 bases from V and 0 bases from J, with 8 bases between. This CDR3 spans 15 amino acids. The germline V gene encodes CDR1 KGHSH and CDR2 LQKENI. The CDR3 bases are TGTGCCAGCTCACCAGATATGAGCTCCTACAATGAGCAGTTCTTC. Translating gives CASSPDMSSYNEQFF.

The chain links TRBV30 to TRBJ2-7; 12 bases map to TRBD2. Looked up from germline, CDR1 is GTSNPN and CDR2 is SVGIG (reference sequence). The CDR3 has 15 residues. Germline trimming cut 1 base from V and 6 bases from J; bases unmatched to any gene: 7. The CDR3 nucleotides read TGTGCCTGGAGTGGGGGCCCTAGCGGGAGGGGCGAGCAGTACTTC. Protein: CAWSGGPSGRGEQYF.

This clonotype was counted at least ten times. The chain combines TRBV3-1 with TRBJ1-1; 10 bases agree with TRBD1. V was clipped by 0 bases and J by 4 bases; unmatched bases: 8. This CDR3 is 17 amino acids long. Per germline, CDR1 LGHDT and CDR2 YNNKEL (reference sequence). The DNA of the CDR3 is TGTGCCAGCAGCCAAGATTACTTACGGACAGGGGGCACTGAAGCTTTCTTT. Protein: CASSQDYLRTGGTEAFF.

In its sample, this clonotype was seen a few times. This chain links TRBV20-1 with TRBJ2-2; TRBD2 matches at 7 bases. The germline V gene encodes CDR1 DFQATT and CDR2 SNEGSKA (reference sequence). The CDR3 has 13 residues. The V and J ends lost 6 bases and 4 bases, in that order; junction bases with no gene match: 5. The CDR3 sequence: CSAPGTITGELFF. CDR3 sequence (DNA): TGCAGTGCCCCCGGGACTATCACCGGGGAGCTGTTTTTT.